These 8 T cell receptor beta chains came from one sample sequenced in a study of T cell responses to AZD1222 COVID-19 vaccine. Method: immunoSEQ multiplex PCR; TCRdb's copy keeps in-frame clones and lacks some. The data contain 95,000 to 150,000 clones, about 89% of them singletons. Here the sequenced sample was peripheral blood, taken on day 0 of AZD1222 vaccination. These receptor sequences come from an adult in good health.

J is TRBJ1-6 and V is TRBV27; 9 bases match TRBD1. V lost 3 bases, J lost 9 bases, and 9 bases stayed unmatched. The germline CDR1 and CDR2 sequences are MNHEY and SMNVEV (reference sequence). The CDR3 spans 16 residues. The CDR3 region has the DNA TGTGCCAGCAGTTTTTCCGGGACAGGGACTTTTTCACCCCTCCACTTT. Its translation is CASSFSGTGTFSPLHF.

The chain is built from TRBV12-3 or TRBV12-4 and TRBJ2-1; D remains unclear. This CDR3 has 12 residues. Between the trimmed V and J ends, which lost 5 bases and 9 bases, there was a span of 11 bases. The CDR3 sequence: CASSPIYGEQFF. The CDR3 bases are TGTGCCAGCAGTCCCATCTACGGTGAGCAGTTCTTC.

The genes are TRBV6-5 and TRBJ1-1, with a tentative D call TRBD1 (6 bases). V was shortened by 6 bases and J by 1 base, with 9 bases between the two germline ends. This CDR3 region has 13 residues. Germline V gene sequence: CDR1 MNHEY, CDR2 SVGAGI. The chain's CDR3 is CASRGQPNTEAFF. In nucleotides, the CDR3 is TGTGCCAGCAGAGGACAGCCGAACACTGAAGCTTTCTTT.

The rearrangement joins TRBV27 to TRBJ1-5, with unresolved D. CDR1 and CDR2 from the germline V gene are MNHEY and SMNVEV (reference sequence). This CDR3 is built from 15 residues. V was shortened by 2 bases and J by 0 bases, with 8 bases between the two germline ends. Here the CDR3 reads CASSLLGPSNQPQHF. DNA of the CDR3: TGTGCCAGCAGTTTACTGGGCCCTAGCAATCAGCCCCAGCATTTT.

This clone was recorded only once. J is TRBJ1-2 and V is TRBV12-3 or TRBV12-4; 9 nucleotides agree with TRBD1. CDR3 length equals 13 residues. Trimming took 7 bases from V and 8 from J; bases not matched to a gene: 8. The CDR3 region is CASTLGQGRGYTF. In DNA, the CDR3 is TGTGCCAGCACCCTAGGACAGGGGAGAGGCTACACCTTC.

The chain combines TRBV5-1 with TRBJ2-3, with unresolved D. Looked up from germline, CDR1 is SGHRS and CDR2 is YFSETQ. This CDR3 comprises 15 residues. The ends were cut back, 0 bases at V and 4 bases at J, with 12 bases in the middle. The CDR3 region is CASSLGQPRADTQYF. CDR3 coding DNA: TGCGCCAGCAGCTTGGGGCAGCCAAGGGCAGATACGCAGTATTTT.

This rearrangement joins TRBV29-1 to TRBJ1-1; 10 bases align to TRBD1. CDR1 and CDR2 from the germline V gene are SQVTM and ANQGSEA. The CDR3 loop spans 13 amino acids. V was pared by 6 bases and J by 1 base, with 2 bases of the junction left unmatched. DNA for the CDR3: TGCAGCGTCGGACAGGGGGGGAACACTGAAGCTTTCTTT. Protein product: CSVGQGGNTEAFF.

The chain recombines TRBV19 with TRBJ2-1, with unresolved D. V shed 4 bases and J shed 6 bases, with 4 bases lying between them. The CDR3 consists of 11 residues. Germline lookup yields CDR1 LNHDA and CDR2 SQIVND (reference sequence). The chain's CDR3 is CASSTGNEQFF. The CDR3 bases are TGTGCCAGTAGTACCGGCAATGAGCAGTTCTTC.